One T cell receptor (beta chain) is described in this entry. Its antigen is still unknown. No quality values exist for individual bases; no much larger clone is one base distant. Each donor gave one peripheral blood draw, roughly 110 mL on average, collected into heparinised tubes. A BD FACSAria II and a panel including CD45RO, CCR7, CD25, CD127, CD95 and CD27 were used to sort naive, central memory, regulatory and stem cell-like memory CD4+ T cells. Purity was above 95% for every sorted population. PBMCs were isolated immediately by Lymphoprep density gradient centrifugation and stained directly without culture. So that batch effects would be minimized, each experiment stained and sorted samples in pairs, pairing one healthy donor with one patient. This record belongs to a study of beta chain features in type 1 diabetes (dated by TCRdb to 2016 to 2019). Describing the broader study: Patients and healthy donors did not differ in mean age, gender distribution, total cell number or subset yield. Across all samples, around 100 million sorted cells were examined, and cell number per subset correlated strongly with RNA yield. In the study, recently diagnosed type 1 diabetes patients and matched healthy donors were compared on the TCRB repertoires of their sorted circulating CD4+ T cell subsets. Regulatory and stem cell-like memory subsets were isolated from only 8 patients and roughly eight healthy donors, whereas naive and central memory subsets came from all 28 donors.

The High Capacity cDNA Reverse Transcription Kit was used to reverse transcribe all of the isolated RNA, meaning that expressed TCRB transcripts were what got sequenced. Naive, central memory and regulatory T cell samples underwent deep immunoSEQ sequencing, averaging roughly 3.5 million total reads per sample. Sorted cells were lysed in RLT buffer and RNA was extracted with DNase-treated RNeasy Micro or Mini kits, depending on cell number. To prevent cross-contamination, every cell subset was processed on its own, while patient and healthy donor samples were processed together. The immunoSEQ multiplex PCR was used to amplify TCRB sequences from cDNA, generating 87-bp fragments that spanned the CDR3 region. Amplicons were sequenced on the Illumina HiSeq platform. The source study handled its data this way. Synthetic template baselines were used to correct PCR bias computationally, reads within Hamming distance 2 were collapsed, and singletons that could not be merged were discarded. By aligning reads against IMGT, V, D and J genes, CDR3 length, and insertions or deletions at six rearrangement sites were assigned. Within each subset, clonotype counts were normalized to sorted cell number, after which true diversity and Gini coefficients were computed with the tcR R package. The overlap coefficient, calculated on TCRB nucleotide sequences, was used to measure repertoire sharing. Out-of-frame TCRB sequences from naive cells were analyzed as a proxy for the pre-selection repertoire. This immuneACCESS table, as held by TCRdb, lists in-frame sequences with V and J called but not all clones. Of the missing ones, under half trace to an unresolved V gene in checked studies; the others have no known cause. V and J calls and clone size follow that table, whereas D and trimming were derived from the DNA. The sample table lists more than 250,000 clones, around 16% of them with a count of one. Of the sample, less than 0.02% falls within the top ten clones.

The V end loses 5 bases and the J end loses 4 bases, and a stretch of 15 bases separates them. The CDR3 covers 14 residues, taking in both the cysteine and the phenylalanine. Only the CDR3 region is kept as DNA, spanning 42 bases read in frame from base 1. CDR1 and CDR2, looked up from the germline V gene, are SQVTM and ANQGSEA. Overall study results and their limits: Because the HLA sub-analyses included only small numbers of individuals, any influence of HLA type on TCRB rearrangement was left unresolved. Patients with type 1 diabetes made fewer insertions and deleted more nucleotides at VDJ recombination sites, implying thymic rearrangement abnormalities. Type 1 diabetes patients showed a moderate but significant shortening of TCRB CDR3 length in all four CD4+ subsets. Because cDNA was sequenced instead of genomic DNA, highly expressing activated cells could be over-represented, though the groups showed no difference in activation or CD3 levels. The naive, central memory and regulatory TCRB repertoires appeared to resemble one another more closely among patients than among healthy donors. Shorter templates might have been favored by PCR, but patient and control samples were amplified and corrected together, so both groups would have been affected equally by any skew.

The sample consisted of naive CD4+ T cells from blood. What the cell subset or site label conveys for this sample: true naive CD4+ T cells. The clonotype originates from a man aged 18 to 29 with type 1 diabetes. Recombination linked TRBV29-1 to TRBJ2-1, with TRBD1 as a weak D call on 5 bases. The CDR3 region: CSVKTPRGYNEQFF. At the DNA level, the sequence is TGCAGCGTTAAAACACCAAGGGGATACAATGAGCAGTTCTTC.